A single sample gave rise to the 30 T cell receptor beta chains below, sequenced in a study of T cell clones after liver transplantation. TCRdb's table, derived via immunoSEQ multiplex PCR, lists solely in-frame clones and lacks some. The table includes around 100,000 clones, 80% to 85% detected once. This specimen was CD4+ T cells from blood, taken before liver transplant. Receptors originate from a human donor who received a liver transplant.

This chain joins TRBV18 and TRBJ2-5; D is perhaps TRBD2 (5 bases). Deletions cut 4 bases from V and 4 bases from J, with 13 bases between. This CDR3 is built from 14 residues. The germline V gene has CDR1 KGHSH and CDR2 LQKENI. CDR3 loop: CASSLSAGRETQYF. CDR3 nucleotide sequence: TGTGCCAGCTCACTGTCCGCGGGCCGAGAGACCCAGTACTTC.

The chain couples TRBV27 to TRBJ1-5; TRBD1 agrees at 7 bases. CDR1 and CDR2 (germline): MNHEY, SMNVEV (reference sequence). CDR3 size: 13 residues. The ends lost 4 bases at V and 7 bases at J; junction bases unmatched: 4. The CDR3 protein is CASSWTGGQPQHF. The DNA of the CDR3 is TGTGCCAGCAGTTGGACAGGTGGGCAGCCCCAGCATTTT.

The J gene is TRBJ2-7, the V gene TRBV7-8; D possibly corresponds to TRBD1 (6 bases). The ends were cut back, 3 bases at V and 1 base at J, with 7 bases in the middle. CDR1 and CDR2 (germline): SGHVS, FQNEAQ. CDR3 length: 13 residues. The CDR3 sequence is CASSFDRSYEQYF. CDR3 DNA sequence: TGTGCCAGCAGCTTTGACAGGTCCTACGAGCAGTACTTC. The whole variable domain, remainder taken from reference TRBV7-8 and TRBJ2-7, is GAGVSQSPRYKVAKRGQDVALRCDPISGHVSLFWYQQALGQGPEFLTYFQNEAQLDKSGLPSDRFFAERPEGSVSTLKIQRTQQEDSAVYLCASSFDRSYEQYFGPGTRLTVT.

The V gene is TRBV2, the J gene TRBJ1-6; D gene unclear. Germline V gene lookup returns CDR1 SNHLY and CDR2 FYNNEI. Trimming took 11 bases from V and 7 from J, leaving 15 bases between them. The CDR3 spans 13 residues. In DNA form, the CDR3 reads TGTGCCCGTCGACCAGCCAGAAATTCACCCCTCCACTTT. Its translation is CARRPARNSPLHF.

The CDR3 loop reads CASSWTSGRGYEQYF. The CDR3 bases are TGTGCCAGCAGTTGGACTAGCGGGAGGGGGTACGAGCAGTACTTC. The chain joins TRBV6-5 to TRBJ2-7, with 15 positions matching TRBD2. CDR3 length equals 15 residues. Trimming removed 4 bases from V and 4 bases from J; junction bases left unmatched: 2. Per the germline V gene, CDR1 is MNHEY and CDR2 is SVGAGI.

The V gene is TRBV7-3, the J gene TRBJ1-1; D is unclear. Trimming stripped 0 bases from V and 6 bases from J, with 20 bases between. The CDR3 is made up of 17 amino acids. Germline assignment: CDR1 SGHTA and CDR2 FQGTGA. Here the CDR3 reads CASSLTGVKGGVAEAFF. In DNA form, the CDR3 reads TGTGCCAGCAGCTTAACAGGTGTTAAGGGCGGAGTGGCTGAAGCTTTCTTT.

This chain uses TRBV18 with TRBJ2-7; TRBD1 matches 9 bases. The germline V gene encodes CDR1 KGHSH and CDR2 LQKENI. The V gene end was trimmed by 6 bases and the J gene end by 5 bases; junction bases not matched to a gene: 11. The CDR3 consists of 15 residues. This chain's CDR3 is CASSHQGTGPHEQYF. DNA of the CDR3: TGTGCCAGCTCTCACCAAGGGACAGGGCCCCACGAGCAGTACTTC.

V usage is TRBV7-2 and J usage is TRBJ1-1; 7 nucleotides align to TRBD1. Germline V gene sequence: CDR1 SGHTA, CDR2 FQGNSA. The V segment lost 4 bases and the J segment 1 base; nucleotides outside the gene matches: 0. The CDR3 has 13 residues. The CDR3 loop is CASSWTGNTEAFF. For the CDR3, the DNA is TGTGCCAGCAGCTGGACAGGGAACACTGAAGCTTTCTTT.

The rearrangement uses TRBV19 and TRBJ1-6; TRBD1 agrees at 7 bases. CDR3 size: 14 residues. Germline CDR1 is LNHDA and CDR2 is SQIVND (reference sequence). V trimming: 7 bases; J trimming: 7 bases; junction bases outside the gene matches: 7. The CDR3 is CASNFRTGNSPLHF. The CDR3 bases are TGTGCCAGTAACTTCCGGACAGGCAATTCACCCCTCCACTTT.

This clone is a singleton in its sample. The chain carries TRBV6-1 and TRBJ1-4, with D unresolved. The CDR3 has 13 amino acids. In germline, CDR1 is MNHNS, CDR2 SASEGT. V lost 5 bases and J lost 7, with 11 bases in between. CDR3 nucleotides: TGTGCCAGCAGTCTCGCTCATTTTGAAAAACTGTTTTTT. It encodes CASSLAHFEKLFF.

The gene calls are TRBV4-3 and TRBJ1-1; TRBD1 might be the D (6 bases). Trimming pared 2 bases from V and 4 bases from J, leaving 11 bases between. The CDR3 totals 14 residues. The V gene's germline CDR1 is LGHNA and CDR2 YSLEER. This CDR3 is CASSQQGWGTEAFF. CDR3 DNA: TGCGCCAGCAGCCAACAGGGGTGGGGCACTGAAGCTTTCTTT.

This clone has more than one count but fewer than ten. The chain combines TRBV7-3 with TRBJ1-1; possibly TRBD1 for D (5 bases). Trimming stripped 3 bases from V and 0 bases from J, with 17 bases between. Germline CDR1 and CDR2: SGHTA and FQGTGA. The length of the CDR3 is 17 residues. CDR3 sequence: CASSLASGPPMNTEAFF. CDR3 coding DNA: TGTGCCAGCAGCTTGGCTTCGGGACCGCCTATGAACACTGAAGCTTTCTTT.

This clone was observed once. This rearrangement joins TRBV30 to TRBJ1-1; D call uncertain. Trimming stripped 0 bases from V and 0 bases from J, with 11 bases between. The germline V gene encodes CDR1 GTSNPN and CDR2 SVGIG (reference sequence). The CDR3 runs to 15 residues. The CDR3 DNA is TGTGCCTGGAGTGTAAACAGAAACATGAACACTGAAGCTTTCTTT. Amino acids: CAWSVNRNMNTEAFF.

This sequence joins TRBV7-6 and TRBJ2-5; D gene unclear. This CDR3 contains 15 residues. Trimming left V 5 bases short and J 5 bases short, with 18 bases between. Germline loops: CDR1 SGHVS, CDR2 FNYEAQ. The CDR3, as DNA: TGTGCCAGCAGCCGCCCCCCACAGTCAAGGGAGACCCAGTACTTC. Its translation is CASSRPPQSRETQYF.

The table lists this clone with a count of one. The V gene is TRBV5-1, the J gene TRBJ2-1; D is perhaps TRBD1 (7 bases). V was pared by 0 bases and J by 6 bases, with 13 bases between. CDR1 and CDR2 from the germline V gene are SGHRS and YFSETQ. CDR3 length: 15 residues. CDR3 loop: CASSLGPGGSNEQFF. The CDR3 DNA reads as TGCGCCAGCAGCTTGGGGCCAGGGGGGTCCAATGAGCAGTTCTTC.

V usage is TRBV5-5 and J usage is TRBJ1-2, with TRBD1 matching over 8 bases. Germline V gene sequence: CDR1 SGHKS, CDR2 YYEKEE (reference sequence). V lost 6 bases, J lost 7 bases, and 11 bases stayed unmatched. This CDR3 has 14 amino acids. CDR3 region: CASKPGQELGGYTF. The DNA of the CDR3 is TGTGCCAGCAAGCCGGGACAGGAGTTGGGTGGCTACACCTTC.

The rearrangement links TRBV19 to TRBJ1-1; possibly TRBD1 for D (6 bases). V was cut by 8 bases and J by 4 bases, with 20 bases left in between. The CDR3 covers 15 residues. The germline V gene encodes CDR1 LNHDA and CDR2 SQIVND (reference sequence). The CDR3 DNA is TGTGCCAGTTGGTCCCTCGCTCCAGGGGCCACTGAAGCTTTCTTT. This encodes CASWSLAPGATEAFF. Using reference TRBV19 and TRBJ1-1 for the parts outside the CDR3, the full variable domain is DGGITQSPKYLFRKEGQNVTLSCEQNLNHDAMYWYRQDPGQGLRLIYYSQIVNDFQKGDIAEGYSVSREKKESFPLTVTSAQKNPTAFYLCASWSLAPGATEAFFGQGTRLTVV.

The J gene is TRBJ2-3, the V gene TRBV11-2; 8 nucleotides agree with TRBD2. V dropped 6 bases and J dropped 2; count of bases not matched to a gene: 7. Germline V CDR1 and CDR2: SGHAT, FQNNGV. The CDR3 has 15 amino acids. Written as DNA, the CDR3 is TGTGCCAGCAGTGACGGGGGGGACCTCACAGATACGCAGTATTTT. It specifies CASSDGGDLTDTQYF.

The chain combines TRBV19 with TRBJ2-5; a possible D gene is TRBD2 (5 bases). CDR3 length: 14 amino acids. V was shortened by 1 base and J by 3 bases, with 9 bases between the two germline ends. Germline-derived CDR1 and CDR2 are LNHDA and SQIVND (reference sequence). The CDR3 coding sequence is TGTGCCAGTAGTATAGGAGGGCAGAAAGAGACCCAGTACTTC. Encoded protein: CASSIGGQKETQYF.

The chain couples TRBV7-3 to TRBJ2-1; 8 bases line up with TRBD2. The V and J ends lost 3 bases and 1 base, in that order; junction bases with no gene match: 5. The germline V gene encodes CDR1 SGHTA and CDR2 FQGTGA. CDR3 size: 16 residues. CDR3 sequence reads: CASSFGAGGSYNEQFF. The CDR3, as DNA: TGTGCCAGCAGCTTTGGGGCGGGAGGATCCTACAATGAGCAGTTCTTC.

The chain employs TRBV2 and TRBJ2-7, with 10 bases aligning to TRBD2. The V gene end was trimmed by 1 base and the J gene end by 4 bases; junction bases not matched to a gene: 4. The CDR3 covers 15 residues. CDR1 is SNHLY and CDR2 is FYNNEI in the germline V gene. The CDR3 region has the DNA TGTGCCAGCAGTGAAGGAATAGCGGGAGGTTACGAGCAGTACTTC. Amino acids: CASSEGIAGGYEQYF.

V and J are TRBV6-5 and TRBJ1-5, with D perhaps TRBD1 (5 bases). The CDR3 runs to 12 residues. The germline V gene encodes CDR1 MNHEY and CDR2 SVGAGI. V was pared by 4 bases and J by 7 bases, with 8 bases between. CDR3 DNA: TGTGCCAGCAGTTCAGGGACGCAGCCCCAGCATTTT. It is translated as CASSSGTQPQHF.

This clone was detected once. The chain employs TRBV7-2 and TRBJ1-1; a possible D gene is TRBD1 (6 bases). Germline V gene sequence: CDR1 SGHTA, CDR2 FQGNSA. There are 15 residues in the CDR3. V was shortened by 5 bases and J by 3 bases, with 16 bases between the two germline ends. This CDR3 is CASSTPGHLYTEAFF. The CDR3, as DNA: TGTGCCAGCAGCACCCCGGGACATCTATACACTGAAGCTTTCTTT.

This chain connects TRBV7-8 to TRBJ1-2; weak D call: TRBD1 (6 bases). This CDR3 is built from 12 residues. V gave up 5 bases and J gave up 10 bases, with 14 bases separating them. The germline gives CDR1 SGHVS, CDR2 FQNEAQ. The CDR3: CASSTRTAHYTF. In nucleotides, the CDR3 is TGTGCCAGCAGCACCCGGACAGCCCACTACACCTTC. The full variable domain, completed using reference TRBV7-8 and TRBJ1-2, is GAGVSQSPRYKVAKRGQDVALRCDPISGHVSLFWYQQALGQGPEFLTYFQNEAQLDKSGLPSDRFFAERPEGSVSTLKIQRTQQEDSAVYLCASSTRTAHYTFGSGTRLTVV.

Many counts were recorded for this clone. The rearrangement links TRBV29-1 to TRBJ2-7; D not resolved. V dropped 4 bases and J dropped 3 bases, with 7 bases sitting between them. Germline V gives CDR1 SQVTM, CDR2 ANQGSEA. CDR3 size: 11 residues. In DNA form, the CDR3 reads TGCAGCGTTGCCGACAACTACGAGCAGTACTTC. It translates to CSVADNYEQYF.

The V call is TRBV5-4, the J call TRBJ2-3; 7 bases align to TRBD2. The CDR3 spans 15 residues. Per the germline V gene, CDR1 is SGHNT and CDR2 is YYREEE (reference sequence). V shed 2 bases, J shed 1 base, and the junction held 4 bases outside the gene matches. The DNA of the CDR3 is TGTGCCAGCAGCTTTCGTCTAGCGGGCACAGATACGCAGTATTTT. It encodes CASSFRLAGTDTQYF.

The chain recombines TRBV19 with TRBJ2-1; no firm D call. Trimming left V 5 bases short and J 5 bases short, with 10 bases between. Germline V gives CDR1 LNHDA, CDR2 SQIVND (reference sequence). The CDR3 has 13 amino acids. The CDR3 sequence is CASSVVTNNEQFF. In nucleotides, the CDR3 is TGTGCCAGTAGTGTCGTGACCAACAATGAGCAGTTCTTC.

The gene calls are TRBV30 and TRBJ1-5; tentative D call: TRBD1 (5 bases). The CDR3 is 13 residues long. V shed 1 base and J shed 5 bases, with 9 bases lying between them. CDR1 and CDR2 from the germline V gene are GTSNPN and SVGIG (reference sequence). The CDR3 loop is CAWSGGTHQPQHF. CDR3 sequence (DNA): TGTGCCTGGAGTGGGGGGACTCATCAGCCCCAGCATTTT.

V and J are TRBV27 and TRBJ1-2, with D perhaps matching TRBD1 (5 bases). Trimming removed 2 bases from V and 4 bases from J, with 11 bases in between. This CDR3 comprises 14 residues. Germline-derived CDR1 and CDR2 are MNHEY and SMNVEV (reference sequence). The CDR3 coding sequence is TGTGCCAGCAGTTTAAGGCGACAGTCCTATGGCTACACCTTC. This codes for CASSLRRQSYGYTF.

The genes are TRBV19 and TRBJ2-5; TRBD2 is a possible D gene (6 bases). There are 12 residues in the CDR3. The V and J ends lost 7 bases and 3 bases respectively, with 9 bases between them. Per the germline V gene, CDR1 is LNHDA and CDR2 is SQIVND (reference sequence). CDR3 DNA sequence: TGTGCCAGTACCGGGGGAAAAGAGACCCAGTACTTC. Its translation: CASTGGKETQYF. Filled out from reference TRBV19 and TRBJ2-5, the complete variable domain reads DGGITQSPKYLFRKEGQNVTLSCEQNLNHDAMYWYRQDPGQGLRLIYYSQIVNDFQKGDIAEGYSVSREKKESFPLTVTSAQKNPTAFYLCASTGGKETQYFGPGTRLLVL.